This TCR beta chain was observed in a study of T cells in tuberculosis. For the study at large: T cells were selected with CD1B tetramers loaded with glucose monomycolate. A South African cohort included IGRA-negative adolescents, latently infected IGRA-positive adolescents and adults with active tuberculosis. Blood was taken before or within 7 days of anti-tuberculosis therapy.

Produced via immunoSEQ multiplex PCR; TCRdb's table is partial and in-frame only. The sample lists about 53,000 clones; about 95% were seen once. The sample's time point: new active TB diagnosis, blood taken before or within 7 days of starting treatment. The CDR3 has 13 residues. The germline gives CDR1 WSHSY, CDR2 SAAADI. V was trimmed by 3 bases and J by 5 bases, leaving 10 bases between them. The chain combines TRBV10-2 with TRBJ2-5; D ambiguous. This TCR came from an adult with tuberculosis. The material sequenced was PBMCs, taken at tuberculosis diagnosis. The CDR3 DNA reads as TGCGCCAGCAGTGACGGTGTTCGGGAGACCCAGTACTTC. It specifies CASSDGVRETQYF.